One sample yielded the 17 T cell receptor beta chains listed below, sequenced in a study of siplizumab effects on memory and regulatory T cells. Data came from immunoSEQ multiplex PCR; TCRdb stores just in-frame clones and leaves some out. The table records some 100,000 clones, 93% of them present only once. The sequenced sample consisted of CD8+ T cells sorted from blood. These receptors were collected from a human donor in good health.

The chain employs TRBV7-9 and TRBJ2-7; 7 bases map to TRBD2. This CDR3 has 15 residues. V gave up 1 base and J gave up 5 bases; unmatched junction bases: 8. Germline V gene sequence: CDR1 SEHNR, CDR2 FQNEAQ (reference sequence). In nucleotides, the CDR3 is TGTGCCAGCAGCTTAGATGCGACTAGCAACCACGAGCAGTACTTC. Protein: CASSLDATSNHEQYF.

CDR3 DNA: TGTGCCAGCAGCCCTTTATCCTACGAGCAGTACTTC. As protein: CASSPLSYEQYF. The chain employs TRBV14 and TRBJ2-7; D is unresolved. CDR3 size: 12 residues. Trimming stripped 4 bases from V and 1 base from J, with 5 bases between. Per germline, CDR1 SGHDN and CDR2 FVKESK.

J is TRBJ2-1 and V is TRBV5-5; D possibly corresponds to TRBD1 (6 bases). CDR1 is SGHKS, CDR2 YYEKEE, per germline (reference sequence). CDR3 size: 17 residues. Trimming took 0 bases from V and 0 from J, leaving 13 bases between them. CDR3 coding DNA: TGTGCCAGCAGCTTGGCCGACAGGCGATCCTCCTACAATGAGCAGTTCTTC. Encoded protein: CASSLADRRSSYNEQFF.

DNA for the CDR3: TGTGCCAGCAGCTACTGGACTAGCGGATCATACAATGAGCAGTTCTTC. This encodes CASSYWTSGSYNEQFF. The chain uses TRBV5-8 and TRBJ2-1; 10 positions agree with TRBD2. There are 16 residues in the CDR3. V lost 3 bases and J lost 4; bases outside the gene matches: 7. CDR1 is SGHTS and CDR2 is YDEGEE in the germline V gene.

This clone was seen a single time. The rearrangement joins TRBV7-8 to TRBJ2-3; no clear D. This CDR3 has 13 amino acids. The V end lost 2 bases, the J end lost 4 bases, and 7 bases lay between the germline ends. Germline-derived CDR1 and CDR2 are SGHVS and FQNEAQ. Here the CDR3 DNA reads TGTGCCAGCAGCTTAATGGGTTCAGATACGCAGTATTTT. Amino acids: CASSLMGSDTQYF.

Points on this clone: The sample contains more than one DNA sequence encoding this CDR3. The V call is TRBV11-2, the J call TRBJ1-1; D remains unclear. This CDR3 is 13 amino acids long. CDR1 and CDR2 from the germline V gene are SGHAT and FQNNGV. The ends were cut back, 0 bases at V and 2 bases at J, with 4 bases in the middle. CDR3 DNA sequence: TGTGCCAGCAGCTTAGAACAAAACACTGAAGCTTTCTTT. Translating it yields CASSLEQNTEAFF.

The chain combines TRBV5-8 with TRBJ1-2, with no clear D. This CDR3 has 18 amino acids. Looked up from germline, CDR1 is SGHTS and CDR2 is YDEGEE. The V end was cut by 0 bases, the J end by 2 bases, with 20 bases between. CDR3 sequence: CASSLGPRTLSPNYGYTF. CDR3 DNA: TGTGCCAGCAGCTTGGGGCCGAGAACACTGAGCCCCAACTATGGCTACACCTTC.

The chain joins TRBV5-6 to TRBJ1-2, with D perhaps TRBD1 (6 bases). The length of the CDR3 is 11 residues. V gave up 3 bases and J gave up 8 bases, with 8 bases separating them. In germline, CDR1 is SGHDT, CDR2 YYEEEE. CDR3 residues: CASSWGGGYTF. CDR3 nucleotide sequence: TGTGCCAGCAGCTGGGGGGGCGGCTACACCTTC.

The genes are TRBV5-1 and TRBJ1-1; a possible D gene is TRBD1 (5 bases). This CDR3 spans 15 amino acids. The germline CDR1 and CDR2 sequences are SGHRS and YFSETQ. Trimming took 3 bases from V and 3 from J, leaving 15 bases between them. The CDR3, as DNA: TGCGCCAGCAGCTCTGTAGGGGCGGAGGACACTGAAGCTTTCTTT. Its translation is CASSSVGAEDTEAFF.

V gene TRBV14 combines with J gene TRBJ2-7; D tentatively fits TRBD1 or TRBD2 (7 bases each). Trimming removed 0 bases at V and 3 bases at J, with 12 bases between. This CDR3 is built from 15 residues. CDR1 is SGHDN and CDR2 is FVKESK in the germline V gene. CDR3 coding DNA: TGTGCCAGCAGCCAAGAAGCAGGGGGGGACTACGAGCAGTACTTC. It specifies CASSQEAGGDYEQYF.

J is TRBJ1-1 and V is TRBV20-1, with D unclear. The V end was cut by 1 base, the J end by 6 bases, with 6 bases between. Germline V gives CDR1 DFQATT, CDR2 SNEGSKA (reference sequence). The CDR3 length is 11 residues. The CDR3 DNA reads TGCAGTGCTAGAGCTCGTCCTGAAGCTTTCTTT. This codes for CSARARPEAFF.

The sample holds one count of this clone. V gene TRBV19 combines with J gene TRBJ1-5, with no clear D. The V end was cut by 1 base, the J end by 0 bases, with 7 bases between. This CDR3 region has 15 residues. Germline lookup yields CDR1 LNHDA and CDR2 SQIVND (reference sequence). This CDR3 is CASSIGRFSNQPQHF. The CDR3 DNA is TGTGCCAGTAGTATAGGCAGATTTAGCAATCAGCCCCAGCATTTT. Full variable domain (rest looked up from reference TRBV19 and TRBJ1-5): DGGITQSPKYLFRKEGQNVTLSCEQNLNHDAMYWYRQDPGQGLRLIYYSQIVNDFQKGDIAEGYSVSREKKESFPLTVTSAQKNPTAFYLCASSIGRFSNQPQHFGDGTRLSIL.

This sequence joins TRBV7-2 and TRBJ1-1; D not resolved. CDR3 size: 14 residues. CDR1 is SGHTA, CDR2 FQGNSA, per germline. Trimming shortened V by 2 bases and J by 3 bases, and 10 bases separated the two germline ends. The CDR3: CASSLLDRYTEAFF. CDR3 nucleotides: TGTGCCAGCAGCTTACTGGACCGATACACTGAAGCTTTCTTT.

The chain is built from TRBV15 and TRBJ1-2; 9 bases agree with TRBD1. The CDR3 loop spans 15 amino acids. Germline V gene lookup returns CDR1 LNHNV and CDR2 YYDKDF (reference sequence). Losses at the gene ends were 0 bases for V and 5 bases for J; bases not matched to a gene: 4. This CDR3 reads CATSRESGTGYGYTF. CDR3 nucleotide sequence: TGTGCCACCAGCAGAGAGTCCGGGACAGGGTATGGCTACACCTTC.

The V gene is TRBV5-4, the J gene TRBJ1-1, with 7 bases lining up with TRBD1. CDR1 and CDR2 (germline): SGHNT, YYREEE (reference sequence). The CDR3 has 12 amino acids. V trimming: 3 bases; J trimming: 11 bases; junction bases outside the gene matches: 7. The CDR3 DNA is TGTGCCAGCAGCTACGGACAGGTGGAGGCTTTCTTT. Amino acids: CASSYGQVEAFF.

The rearrangement uses TRBV25-1 and TRBJ2-5; D tentatively fits TRBD1 or TRBD2 (6 bases each). The germline CDR1 and CDR2 sequences are MGHDK and SYGVNS. Between the trimmed V and J ends, which lost 7 bases and 2 bases, there was a span of 17 bases. This CDR3 has 15 residues. DNA of the CDR3: TGTGCCAGCACGGGGGCCCTGATGGATCAAGAGACCCAGTACTTC. This sequence encodes CASTGALMDQETQYF.

The rearrangement uses TRBV4-2 and TRBJ2-7; D remains unclear. There are 13 residues in the CDR3. The ends were cut back, 8 bases at V and 7 bases at J, with 18 bases in the middle. Per germline, CDR1 LGHNA and CDR2 YNFKEQ. The CDR3 DNA follows: TGTGCCAGCGGTAGTGGTACTTCACGGGAGCAGTACTTC. Translated, it gives CASGSGTSREQYF.